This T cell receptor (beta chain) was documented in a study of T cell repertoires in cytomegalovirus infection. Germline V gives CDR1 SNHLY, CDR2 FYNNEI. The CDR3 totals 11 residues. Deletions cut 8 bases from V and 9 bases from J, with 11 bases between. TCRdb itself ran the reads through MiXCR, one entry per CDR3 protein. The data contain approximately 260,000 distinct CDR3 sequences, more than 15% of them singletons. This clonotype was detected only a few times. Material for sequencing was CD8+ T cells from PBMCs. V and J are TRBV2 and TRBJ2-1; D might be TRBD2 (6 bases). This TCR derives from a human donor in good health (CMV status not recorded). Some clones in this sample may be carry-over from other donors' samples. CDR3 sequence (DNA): TGTGCCAGCTGGGGAGGCAGTGAGCAGTTCTTC. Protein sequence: CASWGGSEQFF.